This TCR beta chain originates from a study of cytomegalovirus exposure and HLA in healthy donors. PCR involved 60 Vbeta and 13 Jbeta primers. Profiling relied on immunoSEQ multiplex PCR, and the TCRdb table lists in-frame clones only, not all of them. There are 180,000 or so clones in the sample; 70% to 90% occur only once, and less than 0.35% lies in the top ten. This CDR3 has 14 amino acids. CDR1 is MGHRA and CDR2 is YSYEKL in the germline V gene. Trimming removed 0 bases from V and 14 bases from J, with 14 bases in between. The TCR originated in a woman aged 30 to 39 in good health and CMV-seronegative. The V call is TRBV4-1, the J call TRBJ1-6; tentative D call: TRBD1 (5 bases). What was sequenced was PBMCs. As DNA, the CDR3 is TGCGCCAGCAGCCAAGATCGACCGGGGGGGACCCTCCACTTT. Translated: CASSQDRPGGTLHF.